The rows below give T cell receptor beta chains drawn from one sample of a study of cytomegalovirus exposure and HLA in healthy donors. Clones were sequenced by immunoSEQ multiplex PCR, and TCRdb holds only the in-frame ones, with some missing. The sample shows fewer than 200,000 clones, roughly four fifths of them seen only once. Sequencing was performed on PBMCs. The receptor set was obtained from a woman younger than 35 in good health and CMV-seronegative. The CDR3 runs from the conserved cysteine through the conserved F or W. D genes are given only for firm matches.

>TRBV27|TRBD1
CASSLRTGTAQPQHF
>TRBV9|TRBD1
CASSFEPGTGAEKLFF
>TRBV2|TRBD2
CASTSGYSYEQYF
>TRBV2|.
CASAEGPGGNEQFF
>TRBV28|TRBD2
CASSFGGWGTRNEQFF
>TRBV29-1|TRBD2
CSVEDLPSGYYNEQFF
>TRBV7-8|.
CASSSKPGLSNQPQHF
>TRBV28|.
CASSAPTGNTEAFF
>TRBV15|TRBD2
CATSTTYSGSVNIQYF
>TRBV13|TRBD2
CASSLRTAGRGADTQYF
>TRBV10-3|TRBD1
CAIRMGQGGIDSYEQYF
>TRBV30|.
CAGAGIGNTQYF
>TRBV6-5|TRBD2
CATGLADTDTQYF
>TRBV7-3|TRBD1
CASSPTGANTEAFF
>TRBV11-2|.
CASSWEGDYGYTF
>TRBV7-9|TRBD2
CASSLSGLPGLVDEQYF
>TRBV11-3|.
CASSLTDTGELFF
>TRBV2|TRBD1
CASSEFFQGARPGELFF
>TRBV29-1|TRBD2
CSVAQGSSGGEQYF
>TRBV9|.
CASSVGLQRQQETQYF
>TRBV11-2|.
CASSPLGYEQYF
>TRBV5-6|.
CASSLYRRGNNEQFF
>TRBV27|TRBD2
CASSFEAGGYEQYF
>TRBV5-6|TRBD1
CASSPTTGSQETQYF
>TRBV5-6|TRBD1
CASRQGALTETQYF
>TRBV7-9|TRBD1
CASSPETGETYNEQFF
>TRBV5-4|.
CASSLDLGLGNTEAFF